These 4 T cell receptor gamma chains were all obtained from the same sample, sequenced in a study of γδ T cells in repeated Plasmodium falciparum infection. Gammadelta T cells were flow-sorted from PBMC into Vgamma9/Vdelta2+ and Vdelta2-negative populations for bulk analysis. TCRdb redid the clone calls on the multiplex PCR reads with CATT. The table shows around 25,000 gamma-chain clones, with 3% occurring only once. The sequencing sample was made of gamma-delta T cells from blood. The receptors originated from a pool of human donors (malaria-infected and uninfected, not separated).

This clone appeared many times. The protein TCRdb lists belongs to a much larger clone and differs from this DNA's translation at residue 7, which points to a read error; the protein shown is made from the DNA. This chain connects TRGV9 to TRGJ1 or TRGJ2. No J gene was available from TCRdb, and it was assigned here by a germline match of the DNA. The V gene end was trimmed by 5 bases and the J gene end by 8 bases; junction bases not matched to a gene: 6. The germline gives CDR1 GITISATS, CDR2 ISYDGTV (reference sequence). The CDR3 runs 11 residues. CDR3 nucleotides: TGTGCCTTGTGGGGGGTTGATAAGAAACTCTTT. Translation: CALWGVDKKLF.

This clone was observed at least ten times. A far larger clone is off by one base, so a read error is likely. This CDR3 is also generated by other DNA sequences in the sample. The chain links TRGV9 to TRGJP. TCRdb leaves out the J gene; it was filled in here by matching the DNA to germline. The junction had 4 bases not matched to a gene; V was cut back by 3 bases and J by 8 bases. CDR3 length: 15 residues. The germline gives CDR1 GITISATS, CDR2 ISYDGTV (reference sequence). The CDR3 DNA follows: TGTGCCTTGTGGGAGCTAAAGTTGGGCAAAAAAATCAAGGTATTT. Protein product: CALWELKLGKKIKVF.

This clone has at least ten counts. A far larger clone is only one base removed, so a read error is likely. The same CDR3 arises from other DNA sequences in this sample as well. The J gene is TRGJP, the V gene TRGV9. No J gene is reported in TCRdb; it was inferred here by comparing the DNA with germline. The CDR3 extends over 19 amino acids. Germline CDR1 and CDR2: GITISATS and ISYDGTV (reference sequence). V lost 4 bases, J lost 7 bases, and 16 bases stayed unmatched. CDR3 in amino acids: CALWEVHLVRELGKKIKVF. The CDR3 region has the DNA TGTGCCTTGTGGGAAGTGCATTTGGTGAGGGAGTTGGGCAAAAAAATCAAGGTATTT.

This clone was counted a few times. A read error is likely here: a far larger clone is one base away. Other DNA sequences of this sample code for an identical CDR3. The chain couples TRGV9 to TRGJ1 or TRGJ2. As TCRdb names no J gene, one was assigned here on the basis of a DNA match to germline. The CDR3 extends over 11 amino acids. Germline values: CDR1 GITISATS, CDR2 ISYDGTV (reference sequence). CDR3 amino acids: CALWESYEKLF. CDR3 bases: TGTGCCCTGTGGGAGTCGTACGAGAAACTCTTT.